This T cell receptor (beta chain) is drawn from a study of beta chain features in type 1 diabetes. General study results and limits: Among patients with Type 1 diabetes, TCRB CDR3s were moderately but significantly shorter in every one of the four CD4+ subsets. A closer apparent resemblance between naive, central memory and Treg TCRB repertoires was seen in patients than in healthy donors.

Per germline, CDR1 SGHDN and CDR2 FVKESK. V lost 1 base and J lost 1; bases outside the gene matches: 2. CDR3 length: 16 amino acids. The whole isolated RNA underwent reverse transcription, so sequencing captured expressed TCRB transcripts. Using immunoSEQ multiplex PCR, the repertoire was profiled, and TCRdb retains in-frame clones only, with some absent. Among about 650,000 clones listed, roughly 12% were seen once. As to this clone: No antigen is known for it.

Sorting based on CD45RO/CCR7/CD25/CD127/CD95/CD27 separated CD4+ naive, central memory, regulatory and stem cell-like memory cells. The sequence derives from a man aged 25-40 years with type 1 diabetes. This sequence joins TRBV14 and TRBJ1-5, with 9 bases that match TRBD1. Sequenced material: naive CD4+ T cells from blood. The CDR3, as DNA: TGTGCCAGCAGCCAAGGACAGGGGGAAAGCAATCAGCCCCAGCATTTT. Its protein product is CASSQGQGESNQPQHF.